This T cell receptor (beta chain) originates from a study of T cells in Graves' hyperthyroidism and ophthalmopathy. Amplification of TCR beta CDR3 regions was performed using RNA transcripts as template. HTBI primers were the set used in a first-round RT-PCR of the TCR CDR3. A single record per CDR3 protein comes from TCRdb applying MiXCR to the multiplex PCR reads. This table has over 350,000 distinct CDR3 sequences, about 14% appearing once. Overall study findings and caveats: In simple terms, a model built on 13 V-J features told ophthalmopathy apart from stable hyperthyroidism.

Ophthalmopathy patients showed a Clinical Activity Score of at least 3, NOSPECS grade of at least 4 and duration under 3 months. In the case of this clonotype: No antigen is known for it.

The clonotype originates from a man aged 50 to 60 with Graves' ophthalmopathy. What was sequenced was blood.

The CDR3 protein is CASSQDPATVSRAYEQYF. The CDR3 region has the DNA TGTGCCAGCAGCCAAGATCCAGCCACAGTGTCCAGGGCCTACGAGCAGTACTTC. The J gene is TRBJ2-7, the V gene TRBV3-1; D may be TRBD1 (5 bases). There are 18 residues in the CDR3. From germline, CDR1 is LGHDT and CDR2 YNNKEL (reference sequence). V lost 0 bases and J 2 bases, leaving 20 bases between the germline ends.